This T cell receptor beta chain was retrieved from a study of T cell changes during pregnancy in multiple sclerosis. This CDR3 comprises 15 residues. Germline loops: CDR1 LNHNV, CDR2 YYDKDF (reference sequence). With V trimmed by 0 bases and J by 1 base, 1 base remained unmatched. Profiled with immunoSEQ multiplex PCR; TCRdb holds only in-frame clones, not every one. This table has some 11,000 clones, 70% to 90% appearing once. The receptor was derived from a female donor in good health, enrolled as a control in a pregnancy study. This chain uses TRBV15 with TRBJ2-3; 7 bases are shared with TRBD2. The sequencing here drew on CD8+ T cells from peripheral blood mononuclear cells, taken in the second trimester of pregnancy. CDR3 bases: TGTGCCACCAGCAGAGACGCGGGGGGCACAGATACGCAGTATTTT. Translation gives CATSRDAGGTDTQYF.